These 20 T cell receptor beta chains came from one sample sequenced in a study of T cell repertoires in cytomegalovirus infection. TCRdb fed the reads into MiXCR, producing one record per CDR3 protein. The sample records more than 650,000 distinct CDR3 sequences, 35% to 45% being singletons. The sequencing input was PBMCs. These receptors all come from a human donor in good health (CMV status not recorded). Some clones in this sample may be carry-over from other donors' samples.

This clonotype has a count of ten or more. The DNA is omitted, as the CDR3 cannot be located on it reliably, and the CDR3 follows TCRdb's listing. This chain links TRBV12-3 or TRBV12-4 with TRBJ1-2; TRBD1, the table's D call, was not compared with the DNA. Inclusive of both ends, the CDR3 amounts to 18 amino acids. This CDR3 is CASSSGQGAIQDVYGYTF.

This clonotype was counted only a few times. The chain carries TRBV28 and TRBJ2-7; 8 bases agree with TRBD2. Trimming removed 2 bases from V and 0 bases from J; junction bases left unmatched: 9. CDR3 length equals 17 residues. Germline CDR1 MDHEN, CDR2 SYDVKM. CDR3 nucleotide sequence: TGTGCCAGCAGTTTAACGGGAGGGATGCTCAGCTCCTACGAGCAGTACTTC. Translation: CASSLTGGMLSSYEQYF.

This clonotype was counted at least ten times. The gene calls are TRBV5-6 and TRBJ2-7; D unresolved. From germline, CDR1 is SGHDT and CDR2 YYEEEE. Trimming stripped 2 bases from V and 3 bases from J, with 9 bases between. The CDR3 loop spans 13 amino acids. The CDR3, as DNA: TGTGCCAGCAGCTTCGGGCAGAACTACGAGCAGTACTTC. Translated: CASSFGQNYEQYF.

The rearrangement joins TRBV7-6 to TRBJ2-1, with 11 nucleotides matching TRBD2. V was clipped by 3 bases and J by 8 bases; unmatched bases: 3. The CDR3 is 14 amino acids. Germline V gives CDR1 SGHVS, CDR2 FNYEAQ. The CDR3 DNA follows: TGTGCCAGCAGCTTGGGACTAGCGGTCTATGAGCAGTTCTTC. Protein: CASSLGLAVYEQFF.

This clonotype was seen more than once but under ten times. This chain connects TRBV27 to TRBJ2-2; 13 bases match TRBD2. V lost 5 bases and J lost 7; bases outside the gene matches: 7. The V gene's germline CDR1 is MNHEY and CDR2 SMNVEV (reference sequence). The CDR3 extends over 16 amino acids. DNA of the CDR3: TGTGCCAGCAGTCCACCACTAGCGGGAGGGATCGGGGAGCTGTTTTTT. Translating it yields CASSPPLAGGIGELFF.

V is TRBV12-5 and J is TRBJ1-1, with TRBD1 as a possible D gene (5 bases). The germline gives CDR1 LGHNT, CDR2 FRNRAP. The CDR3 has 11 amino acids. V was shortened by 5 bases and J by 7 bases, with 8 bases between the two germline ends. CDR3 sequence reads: CASGVDSEAFF. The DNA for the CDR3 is TGTGCTAGTGGTGTCGACAGTGAAGCTTTCTTT.

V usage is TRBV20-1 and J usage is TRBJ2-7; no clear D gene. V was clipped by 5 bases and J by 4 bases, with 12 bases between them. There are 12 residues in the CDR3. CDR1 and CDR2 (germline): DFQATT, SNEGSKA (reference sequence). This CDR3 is CSAERTVYEQYF. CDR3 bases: TGCAGTGCTGAGAGGACGGTTTACGAGCAGTACTTC.

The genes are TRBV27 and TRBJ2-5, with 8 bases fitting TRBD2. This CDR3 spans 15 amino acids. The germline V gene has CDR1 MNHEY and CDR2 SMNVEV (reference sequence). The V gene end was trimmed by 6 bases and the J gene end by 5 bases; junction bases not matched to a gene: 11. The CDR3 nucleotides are TGTGCCAGCAGCTTCAGCGGGAGAGGTCAGGAGACCCAGTACTTC. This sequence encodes CASSFSGRGQETQYF.

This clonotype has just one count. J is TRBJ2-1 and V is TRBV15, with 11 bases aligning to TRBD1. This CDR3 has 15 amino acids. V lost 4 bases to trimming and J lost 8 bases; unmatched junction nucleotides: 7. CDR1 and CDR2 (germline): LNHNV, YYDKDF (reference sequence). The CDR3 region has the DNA TGTGCCACCAGCATGGACAGGGGGCTAACGGATGAGCAGTTCTTC. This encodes CATSMDRGLTDEQFF. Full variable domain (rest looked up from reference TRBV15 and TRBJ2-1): DAMVIQNPRYQVTQFGKPVTLSCSQTLNHNVMYWYQQKSSQAPKLLFHYYDKDFNNEADTPDNFQSRRPNTSFCFLDIRSPGLGDTAMYLCATSMDRGLTDEQFFGPGTRLTVL.

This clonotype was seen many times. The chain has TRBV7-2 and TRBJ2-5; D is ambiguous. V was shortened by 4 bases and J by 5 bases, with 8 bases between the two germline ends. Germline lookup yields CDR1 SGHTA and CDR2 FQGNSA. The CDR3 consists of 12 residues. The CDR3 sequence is CASSSEEETQYF. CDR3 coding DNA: TGTGCCAGCAGCTCAGAGGAGGAGACCCAGTACTTC.

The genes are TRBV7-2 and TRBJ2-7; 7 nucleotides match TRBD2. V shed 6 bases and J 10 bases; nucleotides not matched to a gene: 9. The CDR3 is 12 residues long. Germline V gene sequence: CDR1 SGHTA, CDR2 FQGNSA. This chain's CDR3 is CASRRLAGVQYF. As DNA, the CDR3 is TGTGCCAGCAGACGTTTGGCGGGAGTCCAGTACTTC. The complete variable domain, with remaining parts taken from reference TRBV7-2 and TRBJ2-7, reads GAGVSQSPSNKVTEKGKDVELRCDPISGHTALYWYRQSLGQGLEFLIYFQGNSAPDKSGLPSDRFSAERTGGSVSTLTIQRTQQEDSAVYLCASRRLAGVQYFGPGTRLTVT.

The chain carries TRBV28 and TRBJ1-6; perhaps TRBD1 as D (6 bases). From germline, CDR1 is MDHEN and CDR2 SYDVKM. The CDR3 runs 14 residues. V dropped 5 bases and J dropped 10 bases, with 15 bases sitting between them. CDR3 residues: CASSVKQGRSPLHF. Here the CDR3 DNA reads TGTGCCAGCAGTGTTAAACAGGGAAGGTCACCCCTCCACTTT.

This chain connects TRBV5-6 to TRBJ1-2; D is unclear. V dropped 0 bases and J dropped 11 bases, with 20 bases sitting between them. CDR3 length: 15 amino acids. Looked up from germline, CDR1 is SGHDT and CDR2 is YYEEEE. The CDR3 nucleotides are TGTGCCAGCAGCTTGGGGTTGACGGGATTTGGTGGTTACACCTTC. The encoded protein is CASSLGLTGFGGYTF. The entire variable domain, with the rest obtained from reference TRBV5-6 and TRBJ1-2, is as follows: DAGVTQSPTHLIKTRGQQVTLRCSPKSGHDTVSWYQQALGQGPQFIFQYYEEEERQRGNFPDRFSGHQFPNYSSELNVNALLLGDSALYLCASSLGLTGFGGYTFGSGTRLTVV.

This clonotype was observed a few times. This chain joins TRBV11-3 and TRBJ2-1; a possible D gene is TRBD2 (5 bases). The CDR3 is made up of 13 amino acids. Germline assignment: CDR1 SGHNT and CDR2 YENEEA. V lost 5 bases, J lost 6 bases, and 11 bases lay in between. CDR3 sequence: CASSHGLFNEQFF. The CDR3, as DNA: TGTGCCAGCAGCCACGGACTCTTCAATGAGCAGTTCTTC.

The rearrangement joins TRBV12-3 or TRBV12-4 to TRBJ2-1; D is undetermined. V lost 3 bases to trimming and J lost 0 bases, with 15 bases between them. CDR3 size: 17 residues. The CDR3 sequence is CASSLSQRPISYNEQFF. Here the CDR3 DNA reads TGTGCCAGCAGTTTGTCCCAAAGGCCCATCTCCTACAATGAGCAGTTCTTC.

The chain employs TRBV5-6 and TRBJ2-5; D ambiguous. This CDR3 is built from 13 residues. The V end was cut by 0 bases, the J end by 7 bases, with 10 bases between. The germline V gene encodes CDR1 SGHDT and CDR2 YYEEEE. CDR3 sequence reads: CASSLDLPGTQYF. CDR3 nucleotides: TGTGCCAGCAGCTTGGACCTCCCGGGGACCCAGTACTTC. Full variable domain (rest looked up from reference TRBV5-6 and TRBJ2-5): DAGVTQSPTHLIKTRGQQVTLRCSPKSGHDTVSWYQQALGQGPQFIFQYYEEEERQRGNFPDRFSGHQFPNYSSELNVNALLLGDSALYLCASSLDLPGTQYFGPGTRLLVL.

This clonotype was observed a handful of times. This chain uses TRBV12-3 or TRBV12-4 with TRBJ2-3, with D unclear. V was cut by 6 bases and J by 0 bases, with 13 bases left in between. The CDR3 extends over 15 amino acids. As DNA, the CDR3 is TGTGCCAGCAGCCCCCCGGCCAGAAGCACAGATACGCAGTATTTT. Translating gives CASSPPARSTDTQYF.

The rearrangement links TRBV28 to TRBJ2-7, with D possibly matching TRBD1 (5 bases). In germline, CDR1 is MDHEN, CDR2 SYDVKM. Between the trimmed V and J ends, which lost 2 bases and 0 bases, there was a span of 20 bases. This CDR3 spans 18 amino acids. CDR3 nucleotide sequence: TGTGCCAGCAGTTTACAAGGGGCTCCGAACCCCTCCTCCTACGAGCAGTACTTC. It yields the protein CASSLQGAPNPSSYEQYF.

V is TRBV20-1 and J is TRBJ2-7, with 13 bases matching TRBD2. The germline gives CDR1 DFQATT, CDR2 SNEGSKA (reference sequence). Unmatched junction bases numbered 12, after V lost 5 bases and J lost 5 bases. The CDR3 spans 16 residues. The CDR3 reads CSAGTSGAKSSHEQYF. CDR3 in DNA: TGCAGTGCTGGGACTAGCGGGGCGAAGAGTTCCCACGAGCAGTACTTC.

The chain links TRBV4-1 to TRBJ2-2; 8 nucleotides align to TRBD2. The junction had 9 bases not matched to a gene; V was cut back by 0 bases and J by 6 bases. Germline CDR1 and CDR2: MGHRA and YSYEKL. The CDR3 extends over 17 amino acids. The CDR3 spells CASSQDSSGGVAGELFF. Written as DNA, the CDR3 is TGCGCCAGCAGCCAAGATTCCAGCGGGGGAGTAGCCGGGGAGCTGTTTTTT.